This TCR beta chain was retrieved from a study of OX40 agonist ivuxolimab in advanced cancers. Study background: The patients received ivuxolimab by intravenous route every 2 weeks at 0.01 to 10 mg/kg. Points from the study as a whole: Among expanded peripheral T cells, antigen specificity went undetermined.

Measured with immunoSEQ multiplex PCR; TCRdb has only the in-frame clones, and not every one. The sample consists of about 88,000 clones, approximately 87% of them appearing once. Notes on this clone: The target antigen is unknown.

Material: CD4+ or CD8+ T cells sorted from blood, obtained in a trial of the OX40 agonist ivuxolimab. The clonotype originates from an adult with an advanced solid tumor such as melanoma, head and neck, liver or kidney cancer.

The CDR3 DNA sequence: TGTGCCAGCAGCCTGAGGGGGCACGATGGCTACACCTTC. Its protein is CASSLRGHDGYTF. The rearrangement joins TRBV4-2 to TRBJ1-2; 7 bases line up with TRBD1. Germline lookup yields CDR1 LGHNA and CDR2 YNFKEQ. CDR3 size: 13 residues. With V trimmed by 4 bases and J by 6 bases, 5 bases remained unmatched.